This record looks at one T cell receptor beta chain sequence and its context. The data were taken from a study of blood T cells in healthy people across ages. The people who gave samples were healthy Caucasians from Russia, aged roughly 6 to 100. V was clipped by 5 bases and J by 4 bases; unmatched bases: 4. In germline, CDR1 is LNHDA, CDR2 SQIVND (reference sequence). CDR3 size: 14 residues. Then a second PCR, running roughly 6 to 11 cycles, was carried out with a sample-barcoded 5' primer and a J-beta primer mix. TCRdb re-called the 5' RACE reads through MiXCR, storing one row per CDR3 protein. The table records 1.5 million to 2 million distinct CDR3 sequences, over 25% of them present only once.

The receptor comes from a woman in her thirties in good health. The sequencing input was blood. J is TRBJ2-1 and V is TRBV19, with 8 bases fitting TRBD2. The CDR3 is CASSGSGRYNEQFF. The CDR3 nucleotides read TGTGCCAGTAGTGGAAGCGGGAGATACAATGAGCAGTTCTTC.